One TCR beta chain is described in this entry. This entry belongs to a study of blood T cell repertoires in COVID-19. Profiling relied on immunoSEQ multiplex PCR, and the TCRdb table lists in-frame clones only, not all of them. The data hold about 68,000 clones, with more than 80% observed a single time. This CDR3 spans 15 amino acids. Per germline, CDR1 SGHDT and CDR2 YYEEEE. The V and J ends lost 6 bases and 0 bases respectively, with 10 bases between them. The V and J genes are TRBV5-6 and TRBJ1-6; a weak D match, TRBD1 (5 bases). The sample taken for sequencing was peripheral blood. This TCR came from a man aged 30-40 years with acute or convalescent COVID-19. The CDR3 bases are TGTGCCAGCACCAGGGCAGGCTCCTATAATTCACCCCTCCACTTT. This gives the protein CASTRAGSYNSPLHF. Using reference TRBV5-6 and TRBJ1-6 for the parts outside the CDR3, the full variable domain is DAGVTQSPTHLIKTRGQQVTLRCSPKSGHDTVSWYQQALGQGPQFIFQYYEEEERQRGNFPDRFSGHQFPNYSSELNVNALLLGDSALYLCASTRAGSYNSPLHFGNGTRLTVT.